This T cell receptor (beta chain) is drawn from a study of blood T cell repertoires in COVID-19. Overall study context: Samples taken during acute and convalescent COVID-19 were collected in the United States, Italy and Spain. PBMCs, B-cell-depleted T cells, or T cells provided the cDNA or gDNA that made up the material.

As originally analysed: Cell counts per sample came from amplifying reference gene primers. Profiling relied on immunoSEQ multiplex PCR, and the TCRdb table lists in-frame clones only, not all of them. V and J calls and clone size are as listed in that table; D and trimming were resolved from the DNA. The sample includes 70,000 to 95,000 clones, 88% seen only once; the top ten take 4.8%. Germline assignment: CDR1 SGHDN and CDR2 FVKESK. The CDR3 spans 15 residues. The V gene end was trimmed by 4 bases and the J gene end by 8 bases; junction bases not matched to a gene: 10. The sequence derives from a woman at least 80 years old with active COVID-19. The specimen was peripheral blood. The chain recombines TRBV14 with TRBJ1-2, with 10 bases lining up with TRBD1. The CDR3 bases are TGTGCCAGCAGCCCGCAGCCGACAGGGGGCCGAGGCTACACCTTC. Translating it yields CASSPQPTGGRGYTF.